These 17 T cell receptor beta chains share one sample of origin, sequenced in a study of response to subunit inactivated influenza vaccine. A single record per CDR3 protein comes from TCRdb applying MiXCR to the RT-PCR reads. The profile shows a few hundred thousand distinct CDR3 sequences, 20% to 25% of them singletons. Specimen: PBMCs from blood, collected roughly 20 months after vaccination. These receptors were obtained from a man aged 50-75 years who received an inactivated influenza vaccine.

The J gene is TRBJ1-5, the V gene TRBV20-1; TRBD1 might be the D (5 bases). The V gene lost 0 bases and the J gene lost 0 bases, with 9 bases spanning the gap. Germline V gene data show CDR1 as DFQATT and CDR2 as SNEGSKA (reference sequence). The CDR3 length is 15 residues. The CDR3 nucleotides are TGCAGTGCTAGAGATCAGGGTTATAGCAATCAGCCCCAGCATTTT. This codes for CSARDQGYSNQPQHF.

This clonotype was seen ten or more times. This chain joins TRBV20-1 and TRBJ1-6; 8 positions agree with TRBD1. The germline CDR1 and CDR2 sequences are DFQATT and SNEGSKA (reference sequence). This CDR3 is 13 amino acids long. J lost 9 bases, V lost 3 bases, and 4 bases had no gene match. The CDR3 DNA is TGCAGTGCTAGTTACAGGGGGTCTTCACCCCTCCACTTT. Its protein product is CSASYRGSSPLHF.

In this sample, this clonotype turned up a few times. The chain couples TRBV5-1 to TRBJ2-1, with 13 bases matching TRBD2. This CDR3 region has 15 residues. The germline gives CDR1 SGHRS, CDR2 YFSETQ. The V gene end was trimmed by 4 bases and the J gene end by 4 bases; junction bases not matched to a gene: 2. The CDR3 DNA reads TGCGCCAGCAGCGTACTAGCGGGAGGGTACAATGAGCAGTTCTTC. The encoded protein is CASSVLAGGYNEQFF.

This clonotype appeared a few times. This chain uses TRBV20-1 with TRBJ2-3; 9 positions agree with TRBD1. Germline V gene sequence: CDR1 DFQATT, CDR2 SNEGSKA (reference sequence). This CDR3 contains 15 residues. Germline trimming cut 2 bases from V and 5 bases from J; bases unmatched to any gene: 8. CDR3 in amino acids: CSARPTGGQIDTQYF. As DNA, the CDR3 is TGCAGTGCTAGACCGACAGGGGGTCAAATAGATACGCAGTATTTT.

This clonotype was found many times. The chain links TRBV4-3 to TRBJ1-6; 9 bases match TRBD1. There are 16 residues in the CDR3. V shed 2 bases, J shed 7 bases, and the junction held 6 bases outside the gene matches. Germline V gene sequence: CDR1 LGHNA, CDR2 YSLEER. The CDR3 sequence: CASSQTTGTGNSPLHF. The CDR3 coding sequence is TGCGCCAGCAGCCAAACCACCGGGACAGGGAATTCACCCCTCCACTTT.

The J gene is TRBJ1-2, the V gene TRBV28, with a weak D call TRBD1 (6 bases). The CDR3 runs to 14 residues. The V gene's germline CDR1 is MDHEN and CDR2 SYDVKM. Between the trimmed V and J ends, which lost 3 bases and 4 bases, there was a span of 12 bases. Here the CDR3 reads CASSLGRTVYGYTF. The CDR3 DNA reads as TGTGCCAGCAGTTTGGGACGGACAGTCTATGGCTACACCTTC.

This clonotype has a handful of counts. This chain links TRBV11-1 with TRBJ2-1; no firm D call. Trimming cost V 5 bases and J 6 bases, with 5 bases left between them. The CDR3 is 11 residues long. Germline-derived CDR1 and CDR2 are SGHAT and FQDESV (reference sequence). The CDR3 here is CASSHPNEQFF. The CDR3 DNA sequence: TGTGCCAGCAGCCACCCCAATGAGCAGTTCTTC.

The J gene is TRBJ2-5, the V gene TRBV5-4; 9 positions match TRBD1. This CDR3 comprises 16 residues. V lost 2 bases, J lost 5 bases, and 10 bases stayed unmatched. Germline V gives CDR1 SGHNT, CDR2 YYREEE (reference sequence). CDR3 nucleotide sequence: TGTGCCAGCAGCTTTCGCATTGGACAGGGGAGGGAGACCCAGTACTTC. Its protein product is CASSFRIGQGRETQYF.

The J gene is TRBJ2-7, the V gene TRBV2, with TRBD1 matching over 7 bases. The CDR3 is 15 residues long. The J segment lost 4 bases and the V segment lost 7 bases, leaving 13 bases of the junction unmatched. Germline assignment: CDR1 SNHLY and CDR2 FYNNEI. This CDR3 is CASKIGQAAGYEQYF. The CDR3 nucleotides are TGTGCCAGCAAGATTGGACAGGCCGCCGGGTACGAGCAGTACTTC.

This chain uses TRBV20-1 with TRBJ2-5; D possibly corresponds to TRBD2 (5 bases). Trimming removed 6 bases from V and 4 bases from J, with 18 bases in between. This CDR3 contains 14 residues. Per the germline V gene, CDR1 is DFQATT and CDR2 is SNEGSKA (reference sequence). Here the CDR3 reads CSASARLRAETQYF. The CDR3 DNA follows: TGCAGTGCGTCGGCCCGACTAAGGGCAGAGACCCAGTACTTC.

This chain links TRBV5-1 with TRBJ2-3; D may correspond to TRBD1 or TRBD2 (5 bases each). The CDR3 loop spans 12 amino acids. The germline CDR1 and CDR2 sequences are SGHRS and YFSETQ. V lost 4 bases and J lost 10, with 13 bases in between. The CDR3 is CASSPGAGAQYF. CDR3 in DNA: TGCGCCAGCAGCCCCGGGGCCGGGGCGCAGTATTTT.

The V gene is TRBV29-1, the J gene TRBJ1-3; D unclear. Germline-derived CDR1 and CDR2 are SQVTM and ANQGSEA. CDR3 length: 13 amino acids. V lost 7 bases and J lost 0, with 10 bases in between. Here the CDR3 DNA reads TGCAGCGGAGTACTGAACTCTGGAAACACCATATATTTT. Translating it yields CSGVLNSGNTIYF.

V gene TRBV11-3 combines with J gene TRBJ2-1, with 7 bases fitting TRBD2. Trimming cost V 0 bases and J 5 bases; bases outside gene matches: 4. CDR3 length: 15 amino acids. Germline values: CDR1 SGHNT, CDR2 YENEEA. CDR3 protein: CASSLDLAENNEQFF. CDR3 nucleotide sequence: TGTGCCAGCAGCTTAGATCTAGCGGAAAACAATGAGCAGTTCTTC.

This sequence joins TRBV10-3 and TRBJ1-2, with TRBD1 identical over 8 bases. CDR3 length: 15 residues. Germline V lookup: CDR1 ENHRY, CDR2 SYGVKD. V dropped 0 bases and J dropped 4; count of bases not matched to a gene: 4. CDR3 DNA sequence: TGTGCCATCAGTGAGTCGTCAGGGGGCAGCTATGGCTACACCTTC. It specifies CAISESSGGSYGYTF.

The gene calls are TRBV28 and TRBJ2-4; D gene uncertain. The CDR3 is made up of 13 amino acids. V lost 5 bases and J lost 7, with 12 bases in between. CDR1 and CDR2 from the germline V gene are MDHEN and SYDVKM. The CDR3 DNA reads TGTGCCAGCAGTAAATTAGGGATCAACATTCAGTACTTC. Translating it yields CASSKLGINIQYF.

This clonotype was detected only a few times. The chain carries TRBV10-2 and TRBJ2-5; D is ambiguous. This CDR3 is 12 amino acids long. The germline gives CDR1 WSHSY, CDR2 SAAADI. V gave up 0 bases and J gave up 5 bases, with 4 bases separating them. In DNA, the CDR3 is TGCGCCAGCAGTGAGTCAACTGAGACCCAGTACTTC. Encoded protein: CASSESTETQYF.

This chain connects TRBV7-6 to TRBJ2-7; tentatively, D is TRBD2 (5 bases). The CDR3 contains 14 residues. Germline V gives CDR1 SGHVS, CDR2 FNYEAQ. Trimming removed 4 bases at V and 2 bases at J, with 12 bases between. Here the CDR3 DNA reads TGTGCCAGCAGCTCTTTAGCGTACACCTACGAGCAGTACTTC. Amino acids: CASSSLAYTYEQYF.